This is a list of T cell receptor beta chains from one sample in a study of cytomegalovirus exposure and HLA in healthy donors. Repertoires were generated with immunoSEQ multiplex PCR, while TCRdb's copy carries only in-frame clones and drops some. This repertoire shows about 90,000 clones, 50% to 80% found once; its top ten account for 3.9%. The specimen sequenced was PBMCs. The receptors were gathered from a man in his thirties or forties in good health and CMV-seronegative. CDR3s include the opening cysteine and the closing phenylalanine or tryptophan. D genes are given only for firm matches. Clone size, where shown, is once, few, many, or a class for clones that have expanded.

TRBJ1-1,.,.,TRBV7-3,CASSLTREVEAFF,TGTGCCAGCAGCTTAACGAGGGAGGTTGAAGCTTTCTTT
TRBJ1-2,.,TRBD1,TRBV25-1,CASGRTGYGYTF,TGTGCCAGCGGTCGGACAGGCTATGGCTACACCTTC
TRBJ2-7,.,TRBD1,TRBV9,CASSPRQGVTYEQYF,TGTGCCAGCAGCCCCAGACAGGGAGTGACCTACGAGCAGTACTTC
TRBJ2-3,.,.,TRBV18,CASSPLGAPTDTQYF,TGTGCCAGCTCACCATTGGGGGCACCCACAGATACGCAGTATTTT
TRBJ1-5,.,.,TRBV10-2,CASMRQSNQPQHF,TGCGCCAGCATGAGACAGAGCAATCAGCCCCAGCATTTT
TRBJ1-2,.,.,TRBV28,CASSQFPSYGYTF,TGTGCCAGCAGTCAATTCCCGAGTTATGGCTACACCTTC
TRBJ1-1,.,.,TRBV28,CASRYYGGRNTEAFF,TGTGCCAGCAGGTACTACGGGGGGCGTAACACTGAAGCTTTCTTT
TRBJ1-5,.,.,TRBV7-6,CASSQLYSRDQPQHF,TGTGCCAGCAGCCAGCTCTATAGTCGGGATCAGCCCCAGCATTTT
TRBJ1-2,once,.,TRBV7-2,CASSLDSQIYGYTF,TGTGCCAGCAGCCTGGACAGCCAAATCTATGGCTACACCTTC
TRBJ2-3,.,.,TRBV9,CASSALAGRLADTQYF,TGTGCCAGCAGCGCACTGGCGGGACGGTTAGCAGATACGCAGTATTTT
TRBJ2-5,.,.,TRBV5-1,CASGAANSETQYF,TGCGCCAGCGGAGCTGCGAACTCCGAGACCCAGTACTTC
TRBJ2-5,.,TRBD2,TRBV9,CASSVAPLAGHLLQETQYF,TGTGCCAGCAGCGTAGCTCCACTAGCGGGCCATTTACTACAAGAGACCCAGTACTTC
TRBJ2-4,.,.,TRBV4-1,CASSQESIGPAGQVAKNIQYF,TGCGCCAGCAGCCAAGAATCGATCGGACCAGCGGGTCAGGTAGCCAAAAACATTCAGTACTTC
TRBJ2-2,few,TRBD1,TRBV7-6,CASSQDRVGELFF,TGTGCCAGCAGCCAAGACAGGGTGGGGGAGCTGTTTTTT
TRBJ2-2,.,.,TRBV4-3,CASSQEGRENTGELFF,TGCGCCAGCAGCCAAGAGGGCAGGGAGAACACCGGGGAGCTGTTTTTT
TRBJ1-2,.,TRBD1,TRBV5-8,CASSLTGGELQGYGYTF,TGTGCCAGCAGCTTGACAGGGGGCGAACTACAGGGCTATGGCTACACCTTC
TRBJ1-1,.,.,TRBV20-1,CIPARGTEAFF,TGCATCCCCGCCAGGGGAACTGAAGCTTTCTTT
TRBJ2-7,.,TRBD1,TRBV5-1,CASSTLQGPGYEQYF,TGCGCCAGCAGCACCTTACAGGGGCCAGGCTACGAGCAGTACTTC
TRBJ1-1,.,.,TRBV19,CASSILSQGSTEAFF,TGTGCCAGTAGTATACTATCACAGGGTAGCACTGAAGCTTTCTTT
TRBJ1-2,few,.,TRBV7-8,CASSPQGTRYTF,TGTGCCAGCAGTCCACAGGGTACGCGCTACACCTTC
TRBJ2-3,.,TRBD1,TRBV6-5,CASRRTGADTQYF,TGTGCCAGCAGACGCACAGGGGCGGATACGCAGTATTTT
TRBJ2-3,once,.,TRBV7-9,CASSLVGGYTDTQYF,TGTGCCAGCAGCTTAGTGGGGGGATACACAGATACGCAGTATTTT
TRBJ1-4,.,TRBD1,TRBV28,CASRATGARRVFF,TGTGCCAGCAGGGCAACAGGGGCCCGACGGGTGTTTTTT
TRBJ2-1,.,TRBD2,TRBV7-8,CASSLEWRRGWFNEQFF,TGTGCCAGCAGCTTAGAGTGGAGGCGGGGGTGGTTCAATGAGCAGTTCTTC
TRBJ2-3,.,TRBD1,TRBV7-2,CASSLQGAKTDTQYF,TGTGCCAGCAGCCTACAGGGGGCAAAGACAGATACGCAGTATTTT
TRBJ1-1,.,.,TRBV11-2,CASSRLRGDTEAFF,TGTGCCAGCAGCCGGCTCCGGGGAGACACTGAAGCTTTCTTT
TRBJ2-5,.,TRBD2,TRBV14,CASSQEVVAGQETQYF,TGTGCCAGCAGCCAAGAAGTAGTAGCGGGGCAAGAGACCCAGTACTTC
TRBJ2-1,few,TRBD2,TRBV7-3,CASSEPSSGIPFF,TGTGCCAGCAGCGAACCGAGTAGCGGGATCCCGTTCTTC
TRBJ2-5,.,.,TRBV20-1,CSVDSEETQYF,TGCAGTGTGGACAGCGAGGAGACCCAGTACTTC
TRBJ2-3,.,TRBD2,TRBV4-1,CASSLGLAGAGDTQYF,TGCGCCAGCAGCCTCGGACTAGCGGGAGCGGGAGATACGCAGTATTTT
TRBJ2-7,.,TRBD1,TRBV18,CASSGGTGVYEQYF,TGTGCCAGCTCAGGGGGGACAGGGGTCTACGAGCAGTACTTC
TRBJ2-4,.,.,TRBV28,CASSQLNRDIQYF,TGTGCCAGCAGTCAGTTAAATCGGGACATTCAGTACTTC
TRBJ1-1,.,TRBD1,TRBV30,CAGRGKTEAFF,TGTGCCGGCAGGGGGAAGACTGAAGCTTTCTTT
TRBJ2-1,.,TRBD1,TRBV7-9,CASSPGGQGYNEQFF,TGTGCCAGCAGCCCTGGGGGACAGGGCTACAATGAGCAGTTCTTC
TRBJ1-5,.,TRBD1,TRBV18,CASSLSGTDSNQPQHF,TGTGCCAGCTCACTCTCCGGGACAGATAGCAATCAGCCCCAGCATTTT
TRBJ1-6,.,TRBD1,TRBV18,CASSPTGGDSPLHF,TGTGCCAGCTCACCAACAGGGGGAGATTCACCCCTCCACTTT
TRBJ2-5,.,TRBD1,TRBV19,CASSDRDRGQGETQYF,TGTGCCAGTAGTGACCGGGACAGGGGGCAGGGAGAGACCCAGTACTTC
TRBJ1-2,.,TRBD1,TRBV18,CASSRGTGYGYTF,TGTGCCAGCTCCCGAGGGACAGGCTATGGCTACACCTTC
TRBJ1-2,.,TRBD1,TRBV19,CASSPWDRGTYGYTF,TGTGCCAGTAGTCCTTGGGACAGGGGGACCTATGGCTACACCTTC
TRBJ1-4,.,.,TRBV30,CAWSLGTQTQTEKLFF,TGTGCCTGGAGTTTAGGGACACAGACTCAAACGGAAAAACTGTTTTTT
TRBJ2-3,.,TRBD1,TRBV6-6,CASNNRDRVANTQYF,TGTGCCAGCAATAACCGGGACAGGGTTGCGAATACGCAGTATTTT
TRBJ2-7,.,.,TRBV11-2,CASSLGGDSTVGF,TGTGCCAGCAGCTTAGGCGGAGACTCTACCGTAGGCTTC
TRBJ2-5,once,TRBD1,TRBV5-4,CASSRGTAQETQYF,TGTGCCAGCAGCCGTGGGACAGCACAAGAGACCCAGTACTTC
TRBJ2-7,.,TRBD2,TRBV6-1,CASSGVSSGSIWGYYEQYF,TGTGCCAGCAGTGGGGTCTCTAGCGGGAGTATTTGGGGCTACTACGAGCAGTACTTC
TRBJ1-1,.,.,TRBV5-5,CASSLVEGNTEAFF,TGTGCCAGCAGCTTAGTAGAGGGGAACACTGAAGCTTTCTTT
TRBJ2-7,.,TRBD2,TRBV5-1,CASKILAGLTYEQYF,TGCGCCAGCAAAATCCTAGCGGGGCTTACCTACGAGCAGTACTTC
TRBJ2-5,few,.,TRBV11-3,CASSAGSPETQYF,TGTGCCAGCAGCGCCGGGAGTCCGGAGACCCAGTACTTC
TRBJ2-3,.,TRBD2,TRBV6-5,CASSRPGLASDTQYF,TGTGCCAGCAGTCGTCCGGGACTAGCTTCAGATACGCAGTATTTT